The subject of this entry is one T cell receptor (beta chain). This clone was recorded once. The antigen it recognizes is unknown. Per-base quality was not reported, and no clone a single base away is much larger than it. The CDR3 regions of human TCRbeta chains were analyzed by immunosequencing. As for the authors' bioinformatics: TCRs in the repertoires were matched against a reference library of SARS-CoV-2-specific TCRs that had been generated with the MIRA antigen-specificity platform. Breadth was defined as the fraction of unique TCRs that were SARS-CoV-2-associated. Depth was defined as the fraction of total T cells that were SARS-CoV-2-associated. Using the MIRA data, each spike-specific TCR was assigned both to the spike region to which the TCR was reactive and to a CD4 or CD8 class. Log10-transformed breadth and depth values were compared by one-way ANOVA with Sidak's multiple comparisons tests. Drawn from immuneACCESS, this table holds only the in-frame rearrangements with V and J called that TCRdb kept. Clones are partly lost; checked studies trace under half to an unresolved V gene and leave the rest unexplained. Clone size and the V and J calls come from that table; the DNA yielded D and trimming. The sample yields about 69,000 clones; approximately 90% were counted once. About 2.7% of the sample lies in the top ten.

The time point label, read with the paper, signifies: baseline before first vaccination. Vaccinee samples came from UK trials COV001 and COV002, including a single-blind randomized controlled phase 2/3 trial of AZD1222 (ChAdOx1 nCoV-19) in healthy adults. For TCRbeta chain sequencing, PBMC samples were collected from trial participants at day 0 and at day 28 after the second dose. This entry belongs to a study of T cell responses to AZD1222 COVID-19 vaccine (dated by TCRdb to the early 2020s). About the full investigation: AZD1222 recipients given second doses at about 4 weeks or at about 12 weeks were pooled, since spike-specific TCR depth and breadth were not found to differ between the two schedules. TCR sequencing was performed for some 250 trial participants, of whom roughly 200 were given two doses of AZD1222 and 26 were given two doses of MenACWY control vaccine. Enrollment into the trials was organized by age into subgroups of 18-55, 56-69 and 70-plus years, and those subgroups contained approximately 160, 26 and 62 TCR-sequenced participants, respectively.

Points the paper makes about the study in general: Vaccine-associated CD4 TCRs spanned the whole spike protein, with dominant responses in regions 160-218 and 743-854. Epitopes outside the regions mutated in the B.1.351 and B.1.1.7 variants were reportedly recognized by nearly half of the unique spike-specific TCRs. No day 14 peak-response samples were available, so repertoires were characterized only after the peak T cell response. After two AZD1222 doses, spike-specific TCR breadth and depth were significantly higher than at day 0 and than in MenACWY recipients. Participants were mostly white British, with more females than males. The authors suggested clonal diversity may have been underestimated. In the small 56-69-year group, the increase in depth fell short of significance, most likely because of low power. Only five or six AZD1222 recipients were SARS-CoV-2 seropositive at baseline, limiting conclusions about previously exposed vaccinees.

The sequences come from peripheral blood, collected on day 0 of AZD1222 vaccination. This TCR derives from an adult in good health.

The CDR3 amino acid sequence is: CASSALTGAPDSPLHF. The nucleotides are TGTGCCAGCAGCGCGTTGACAGGGGCCCCCGATTCACCCCTCCACTTT. Recombination linked TRBV11-1 to TRBJ1-6, with TRBD1 identical over 8 junction bases. Compared with germline, V lacks 5 bases and J lacks 8 bases; bases without a gene match: 11. Spanning cysteine to phenylalanine, the CDR3 consists of 16 amino acids. Here the CDR3 DNA is all that survives: 48 bases in frame from base 1. As encoded in the germline V gene (reference sequence), CDR1 is SGHAT while CDR2 is FQDESV.